This record concerns one T cell receptor beta chain sequence. Its matching antigen is unknown. This sample was included in a study of cytomegalovirus exposure and HLA in healthy donors. Points from the study as a whole: Reported results showed that the classifier diagnosed cytomegalovirus status with high specificity and sensitivity.

13 Jbeta primers and 60 Vbeta primers were used for the PCR. Data came from immunoSEQ multiplex PCR; TCRdb stores just in-frame clones and leaves some out. The profile shows about 190,000 clones, 82% of them singletons. Trimming left V 6 bases short and J 3 bases short, with 11 bases between. Germline assignment: CDR1 MRHNA and CDR2 SNTAGT. The CDR3 is 13 amino acids. The V gene is TRBV6-4, the J gene TRBJ1-1; D remains ambiguous. The receptor was derived from a woman younger than 30 in good health and CMV-seronegative. Sequencing was done on a sample of PBMCs. CDR3 in DNA: TGTGCCAGCAGCCGAATTCGGGACACTGAAGCTTTCTTT. Protein: CASSRIRDTEAFF.